This T cell receptor (beta chain) comes out of a study of CD4 and CD8 cells across lung adenocarcinoma regions. TCRdb ran MiXCR on the PCR reads and lists one entry per CDR3 protein. The sample comprises approximately 11,000 distinct CDR3 sequences, about 55% of which are singletons, and around 21% rests with the top ten. The germline gives CDR1 WNHNN, CDR2 SYGVQD (reference sequence). The CDR3 is 14 residues long. Samples came from patients with localized non-small cell lung adenocarcinoma. This clonotype occurred once. The junction differs from germline at one of its ends, possibly a read error. The sequence was collected from a male donor with lung adenocarcinoma. The CD4 and CD8 labels of this study may be unreliable. The V gene is TRBV10-1, the J gene TRBJ2-6; no definite D call. The sample taken for sequencing was CD4+ T cells from the center of a lung tumor. Here the CDR3 DNA reads TGCGCCAGGAGTGAGCCTTCTTGGGCCAACGTGCAGACTTTC. This encodes CARSEPSWANVQTF.